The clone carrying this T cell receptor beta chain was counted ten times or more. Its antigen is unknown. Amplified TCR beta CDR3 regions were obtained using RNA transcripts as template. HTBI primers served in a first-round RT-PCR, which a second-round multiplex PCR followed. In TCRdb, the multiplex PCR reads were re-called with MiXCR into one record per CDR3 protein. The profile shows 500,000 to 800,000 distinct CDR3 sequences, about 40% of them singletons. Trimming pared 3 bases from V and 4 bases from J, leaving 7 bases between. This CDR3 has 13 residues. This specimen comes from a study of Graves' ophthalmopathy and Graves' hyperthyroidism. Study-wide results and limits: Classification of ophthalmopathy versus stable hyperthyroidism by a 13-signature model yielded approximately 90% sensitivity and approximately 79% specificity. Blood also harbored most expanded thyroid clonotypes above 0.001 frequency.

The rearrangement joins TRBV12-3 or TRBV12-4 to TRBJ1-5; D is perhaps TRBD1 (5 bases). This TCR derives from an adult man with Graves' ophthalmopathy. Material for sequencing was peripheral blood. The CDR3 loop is CASSLKGNQPQHF. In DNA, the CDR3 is TGTGCCAGCAGTTTGAAGGGGAATCAGCCCCAGCATTTT.